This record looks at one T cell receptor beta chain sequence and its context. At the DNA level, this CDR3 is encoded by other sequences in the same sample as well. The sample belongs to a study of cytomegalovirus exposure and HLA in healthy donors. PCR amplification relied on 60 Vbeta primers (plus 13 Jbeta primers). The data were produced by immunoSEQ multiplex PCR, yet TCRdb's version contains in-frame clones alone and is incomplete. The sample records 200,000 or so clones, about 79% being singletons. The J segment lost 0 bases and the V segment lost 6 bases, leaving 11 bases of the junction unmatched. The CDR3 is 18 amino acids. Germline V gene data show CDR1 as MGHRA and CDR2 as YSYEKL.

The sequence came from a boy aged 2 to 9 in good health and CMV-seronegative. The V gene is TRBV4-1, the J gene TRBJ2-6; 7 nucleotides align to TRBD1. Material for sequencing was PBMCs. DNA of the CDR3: TGCGCCAGCAGTCAACCGGGACAGTCTTCCTCTGGGGCCAACGTCCTGACTTTC. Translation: CASSQPGQSSSGANVLTF.